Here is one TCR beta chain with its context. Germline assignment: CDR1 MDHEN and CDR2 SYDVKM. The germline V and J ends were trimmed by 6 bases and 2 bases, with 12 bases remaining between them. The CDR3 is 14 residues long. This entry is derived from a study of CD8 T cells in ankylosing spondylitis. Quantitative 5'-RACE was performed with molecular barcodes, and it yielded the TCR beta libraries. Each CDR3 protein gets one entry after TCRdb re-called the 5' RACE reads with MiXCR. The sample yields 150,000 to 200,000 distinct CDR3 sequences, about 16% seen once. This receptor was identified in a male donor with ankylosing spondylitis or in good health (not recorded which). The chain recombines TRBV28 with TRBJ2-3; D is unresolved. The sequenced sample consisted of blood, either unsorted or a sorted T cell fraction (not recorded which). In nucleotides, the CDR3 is TGTGCCAGCAGCAGTCCGGGCCACACAGATACGCAGTATTTT. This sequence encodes CASSSPGHTDTQYF.